The TCR beta chain described here comes from a study of response to subunit inactivated influenza vaccine. Concerning this clonotype: Its antigen is undetermined.

TCRdb redid the calling of the RT-PCR reads with MiXCR, one entry per CDR3 protein. The table shows hundreds of thousands of distinct CDR3 sequences, with about 10% occurring only once. Overall study results and limits: The authors put forward the suggestion that each seasonal influenza vaccination may bring in only a limited number of new T cells.

The V gene lost 0 bases and the J gene lost 9 bases, with 12 bases spanning the gap. CDR3 length: 14 amino acids. The chain uses TRBV12-3 or TRBV12-4 and TRBJ2-1; possible D gene TRBD2, 6 bases. The sample here was PBMCs from blood, taken on the day of vaccination. The source is a middle-aged man who received an inactivated influenza vaccine. In nucleotides, the CDR3 is TGTGCCAGCAGTTTAGCGTTGGGGGGTGGTGAGCAGTTCTTC. Translating it yields CASSLALGGGEQFF.